This T cell receptor beta chain was profiled in a study of shared clonotypes between healthy human individuals. Study information: Every donor yielded three CD4 naive, three CD4 memory, two CD8 naive and one CD8 memory plate.

V lost 0 bases and J lost 7, with 14 bases in between. The CDR3 runs to 14 residues. The germline CDR1 and CDR2 sequences are SGHTS and YDEGEE. As concerns this clone: No antigen is known for it.

This was a deep-level run. TCRdb keeps only in-frame clones here, not all; method: immunoSEQ multiplex PCR. This repertoire shows about 2.1 million clones, about 93% found once; its top ten account for more than 1.5%. Findings and limits, study-wide: The donor pool, a small one, limited the genetic and exposure-history diversity represented.

CD45RO negativity and positive selection for CCR7 defined naive CD8 cells, a population that excluded terminally differentiated effector memory CD45RA+ cells. The V call is TRBV5-8, the J call TRBJ2-7; D unclear. The specimen sequenced was naive CD8+ T cells from PBMCs. The clonotype was recovered from a man between 18 and 29 years old in good health. Some clones in this sample may be carry-over from other donors' samples. The CDR3, as DNA: TGTGCCAGCAGCTTGGGTCCCCTACCCCGGGAGCAGTACTTC. Translating it yields CASSLGPLPREQYF.